These T cell receptor beta chains were read from a single sample in a study of blood T cells in healthy people across ages. TCRdb reanalysed the 5' RACE reads using MiXCR and keeps one entry per CDR3 protein. This sample has about a million distinct CDR3 sequences, with 40% to 60% found just once. The sequencing sample was made of blood. The receptor set was obtained from a young man in good health. Both conserved end residues are part of each CDR3. The D gene is left open where the match is weak. The size field is filled for only some rows; it gives once, few, many or a size class.

CDR3 protein: CASTPYDEQFF
CDR3 DNA: TGTGCCAGCACCCCATACGATGAGCAGTTCTTC
J gene: TRBJ2-1
clone size: few
D gene: NA
V gene: TRBV7-9

CDR3 protein: CASRNGQEGGYTF
CDR3 DNA: TGCGCCAGCAGGAACGGCCAGGAGGGCGGCTACACCTTC
J gene: TRBJ1-2
clone size: few
D gene: NA
V gene: TRBV5-1

CDR3 protein: CASSLRGGIRGGINEQYF
CDR3 DNA: TGTGCCAGCAGCTTACGCGGGGGGATAAGGGGCGGTATAAACGAGCAGTACTTC
J gene: TRBJ2-7
clone size: NA
D gene: TRBD2
V gene: TRBV7-9

CDR3 protein: CASSFSENEKLFF
CDR3 DNA: TGTGCCAGCAGTTTCTCTGAGAATGAAAAACTGTTTTTT
J gene: TRBJ1-4
clone size: NA
D gene: NA
V gene: TRBV12-3/TRBV12-4

CDR3 protein: CASQPGQGSHEQFF
CDR3 DNA: TGCGCCAGCCAGCCGGGACAGGGGTCCCATGAGCAGTTCTTC
J gene: TRBJ2-1
clone size: few
D gene: TRBD1
V gene: TRBV5-1

CDR3 protein: CASRGTSVVETQYF
CDR3 DNA: TGTGCCAGCAGGGGGACTAGCGTGGTGGAGACCCAGTACTTC
J gene: TRBJ2-5
clone size: NA
D gene: TRBD2
V gene: TRBV6-5

CDR3 protein: CASSQEVRRDTQYF
CDR3 DNA: TGCGCCAGCAGCCAAGAAGTGAGGCGCGATACGCAGTATTTT
J gene: TRBJ2-3
clone size: NA
D gene: NA
V gene: TRBV4-1

CDR3 protein: CASSPRGTSIHEQYF
CDR3 DNA: TGTGCCAGCAGCCCCCGTGGGACTAGTATCCACGAGCAGTACTTC
J gene: TRBJ2-7
clone size: once
D gene: TRBD2
V gene: TRBV7-9

CDR3 protein: CASSPGQGLTDTQYF
CDR3 DNA: TGTGCCAGCTCCCCCGGACAGGGATTGACAGATACGCAGTATTTT
J gene: TRBJ2-3
clone size: many
D gene: TRBD1
V gene: TRBV12-3/TRBV12-4

CDR3 protein: CSVEGSGDTQYF
CDR3 DNA: TGCAGCGTTGAAGGGTCAGGGGATACGCAGTATTTT
J gene: TRBJ2-3
clone size: NA
D gene: NA
V gene: TRBV29-1

CDR3 protein: CASSTGGQGTNYGYTF
CDR3 DNA: TGTGCCAGCAGTACGGGTGGACAGGGCACTAACTATGGCTACACCTTC
J gene: TRBJ1-2
clone size: few
D gene: TRBD1
V gene: TRBV28

CDR3 protein: CAWSPLPSEQYF
CDR3 DNA: TGTGCCTGGAGTCCCCTGCCATCGGAGCAGTACTTC
J gene: TRBJ2-5
clone size: once
D gene: NA
V gene: TRBV30

CDR3 protein: CASSGRTSGVYNEQFF
CDR3 DNA: TGTGCCAGCAGTGGACGGACTAGCGGGGTGTACAATGAGCAGTTCTTC
J gene: TRBJ2-1
clone size: NA
D gene: TRBD2
V gene: TRBV6-1